Shown below are 8 T cell receptor beta chains from a single sample sequenced in a study of CD8+CD57+ T cells in acquired aplastic anemia. Genomic DNA provided the template from which TCR beta VDJ and CDR3 profiles were obtained. TCRdb analysed the reads with MiXCR anew, one entry per CDR3 protein. The sample carries some 120,000 distinct CDR3 sequences, 48% recorded once. The sequencing sample was made of sorted CD4+, CD8+, or CD8+CD57+ T cells (not recorded which) from PBMCs. Receptor source: a human donor in good health, serving as a control.

In its sample, this clonotype was seen a few times. The CDR3 loop reads CASSSVKAADTQYF. CDR3 in DNA: TGTGCCAGCAGCTCCGTCAAGGCCGCAGATACGCAGTATTTT. The genes are TRBV7-2 and TRBJ2-3; D is undetermined. This CDR3 is 14 amino acids long. Germline V gene lookup returns CDR1 SGHTA and CDR2 FQGNSA. Trimming removed 4 bases from V and 4 bases from J, with 12 bases in between.

The rearrangement uses TRBV19 and TRBJ2-1; D gene unclear. The CDR3 consists of 14 residues. V gave up 3 bases and J gave up 6 bases, with 12 bases separating them. CDR1 LNHDA and CDR2 SQIVND come from the germline V gene (reference sequence). The CDR3 region is CASSMGGVPNEQFF. The CDR3 bases are TGTGCCAGTAGTATGGGTGGAGTTCCCAATGAGCAGTTCTTC.

This clonotype appeared many times. This sequence joins TRBV6-5 and TRBJ1-2, with 9 bases aligning to TRBD1. The V segment lost 2 bases and the J segment 4 bases; nucleotides outside the gene matches: 2. CDR3 length: 14 amino acids. CDR1 is MNHEY, CDR2 SVGAGI, per germline. The CDR3 region is CASSYGDRVYGYTF. DNA for the CDR3: TGTGCCAGCAGTTACGGGGACAGGGTCTATGGCTACACCTTC.

This clonotype has just a few counts. The rearrangement links TRBV3-1 to TRBJ1-5; D unclear. V dropped 1 base and J dropped 6 bases, with 13 bases sitting between them. The CDR3 sequence is 15 residues long. The germline CDR1 and CDR2 sequences are LGHDT and YNNKEL (reference sequence). CDR3 nucleotide sequence: TGTGCCAGCAGCCAAGGGGGTATAATATCTCAGCCCCAGCATTTT. It codes for CASSQGGIISQPQHF.

V gene TRBV18 combines with J gene TRBJ2-7, with D uncertain. The V gene lost 1 base and the J gene lost 3 bases, with 16 bases spanning the gap. CDR1 is KGHSH and CDR2 is LQKENI in the germline V gene. The CDR3 has 16 residues. CDR3 nucleotide sequence: TGTGCCAGCTCACCACTTTTAGGCTCGACGGGCTACGAGCAGTACTTC. Its protein product is CASSPLLGSTGYEQYF.

This clonotype was seen just once. The V and J genes are TRBV29-1 and TRBJ1-5, with unresolved D. V lost 5 bases, J lost 2 bases, and 7 bases lay in between. The CDR3 consists of 12 residues. Germline V CDR1 and CDR2: SQVTM, ANQGSEA. The CDR3 nucleotides are TGCAGCGTTAGGGAGGGCAATCAGCCCCAGCATTTT. Protein product: CSVREGNQPQHF.

This clonotype was recorded at least ten times. This chain connects TRBV20-1 to TRBJ2-5; TRBD1 aligns across 8 bases. CDR3 size: 13 residues. The J segment lost 4 bases and the V segment lost 5 bases, leaving 6 bases of the junction unmatched. Per the germline V gene, CDR1 is DFQATT and CDR2 is SNEGSKA (reference sequence). The CDR3 DNA is TGCAGTGCTTGGCTCAGGGGGCTAGAGACCCAGTACTTC. Amino acids: CSAWLRGLETQYF.

This clonotype was seen ten or more times. The V gene is TRBV20-1, the J gene TRBJ2-3, with a tentative D call TRBD2 (5 bases). Germline lookup yields CDR1 DFQATT and CDR2 SNEGSKA (reference sequence). The CDR3 sequence is 16 residues long. Trimming cost V 6 bases and J 3 bases, with 22 bases left between them. CDR3 amino acids: CSAGERRSPLTDTQYF. CDR3 in DNA: TGCAGTGCCGGGGAAAGGAGATCCCCTTTAACAGATACGCAGTATTTT.